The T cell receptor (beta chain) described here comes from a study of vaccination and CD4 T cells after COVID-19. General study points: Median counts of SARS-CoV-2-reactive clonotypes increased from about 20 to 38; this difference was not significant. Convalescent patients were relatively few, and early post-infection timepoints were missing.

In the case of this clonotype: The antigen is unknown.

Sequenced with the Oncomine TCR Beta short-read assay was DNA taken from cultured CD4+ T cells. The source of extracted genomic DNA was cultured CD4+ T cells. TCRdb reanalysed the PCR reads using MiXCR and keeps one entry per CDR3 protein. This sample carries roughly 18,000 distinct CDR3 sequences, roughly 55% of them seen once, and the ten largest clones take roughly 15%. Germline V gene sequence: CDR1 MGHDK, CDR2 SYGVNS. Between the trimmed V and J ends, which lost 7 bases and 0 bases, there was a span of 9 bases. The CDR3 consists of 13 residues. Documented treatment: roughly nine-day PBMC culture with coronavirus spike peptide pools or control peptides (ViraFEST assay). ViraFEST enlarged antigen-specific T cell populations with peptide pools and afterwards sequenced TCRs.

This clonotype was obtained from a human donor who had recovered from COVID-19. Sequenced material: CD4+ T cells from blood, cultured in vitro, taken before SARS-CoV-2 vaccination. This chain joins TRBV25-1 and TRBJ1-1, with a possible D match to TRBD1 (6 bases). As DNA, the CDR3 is TGTGCCAGCACCGGGACAATGAACACTGAAGCTTTCTTT. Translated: CASTGTMNTEAFF.